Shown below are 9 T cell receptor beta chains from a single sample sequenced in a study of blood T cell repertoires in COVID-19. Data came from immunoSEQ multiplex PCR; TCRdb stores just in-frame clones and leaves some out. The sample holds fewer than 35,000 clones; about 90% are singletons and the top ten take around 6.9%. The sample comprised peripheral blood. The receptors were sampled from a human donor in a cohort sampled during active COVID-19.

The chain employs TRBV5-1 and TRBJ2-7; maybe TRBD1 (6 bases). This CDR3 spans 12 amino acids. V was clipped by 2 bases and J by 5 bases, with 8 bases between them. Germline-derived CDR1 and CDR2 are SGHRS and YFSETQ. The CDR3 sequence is CASSFSGDEQYF. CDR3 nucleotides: TGCGCCAGCAGCTTTTCAGGGGACGAGCAGTACTTC.

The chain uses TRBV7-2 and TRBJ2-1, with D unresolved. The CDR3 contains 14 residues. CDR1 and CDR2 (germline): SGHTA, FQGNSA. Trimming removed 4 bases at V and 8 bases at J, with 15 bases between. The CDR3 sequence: CASSSGYVVDEQFF. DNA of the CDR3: TGTGCCAGCAGCTCCGGTTATGTAGTCGATGAGCAGTTCTTC.

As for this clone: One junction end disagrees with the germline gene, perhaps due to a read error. The CDR3 is CASNVAFGRGGVDTQYF. The CDR3 DNA is TGTGCCAGCAACGTAGCTTTTGGGCGGGGGGGCGTAGATACGCAGTATTTT. V gene TRBV9 combines with J gene TRBJ2-3; 9 positions match TRBD2. CDR3 size: 17 residues. Germline V gene lookup returns CDR1 SGDLS and CDR2 YYNGEE.

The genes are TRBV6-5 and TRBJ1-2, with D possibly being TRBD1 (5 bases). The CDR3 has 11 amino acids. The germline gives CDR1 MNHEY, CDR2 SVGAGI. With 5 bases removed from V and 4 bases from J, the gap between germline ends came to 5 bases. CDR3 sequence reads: CASSQGYGYTF. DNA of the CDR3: TGTGCCAGCAGTCAGGGCTATGGCTACACCTTC.

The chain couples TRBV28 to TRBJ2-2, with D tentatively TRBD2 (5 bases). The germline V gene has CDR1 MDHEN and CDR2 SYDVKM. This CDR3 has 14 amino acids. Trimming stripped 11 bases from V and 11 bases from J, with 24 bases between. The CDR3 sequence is CAGSRISGSRELFF. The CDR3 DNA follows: TGTGCCGGGTCCAGGATAAGCGGCTCGAGAGAGCTGTTTTTT.

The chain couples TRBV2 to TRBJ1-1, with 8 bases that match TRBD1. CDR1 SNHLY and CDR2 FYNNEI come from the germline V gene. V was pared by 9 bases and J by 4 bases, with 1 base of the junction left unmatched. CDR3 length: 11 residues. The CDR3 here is CASQGATEAFF. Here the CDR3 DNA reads TGTGCCAGTCAGGGGGCCACTGAAGCTTTCTTT. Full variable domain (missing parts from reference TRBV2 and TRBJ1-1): EPEVTQTPSHQVTQMGQEVILRCVPISNHLYFYWYRQILGQKVEFLVSFYNNEISEKSEIFDDQFSVERPDGSNFTLKIRSTKLEDSAMYFCASQGATEAFFGQGTRLTVV.

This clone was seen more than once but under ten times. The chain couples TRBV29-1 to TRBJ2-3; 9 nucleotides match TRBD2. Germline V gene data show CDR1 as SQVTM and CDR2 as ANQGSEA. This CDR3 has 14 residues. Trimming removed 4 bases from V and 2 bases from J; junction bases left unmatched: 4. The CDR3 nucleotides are TGCAGCGTTGGCCTAGCGGGGTACACAGATACGCAGTATTTT. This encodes CSVGLAGYTDTQYF.

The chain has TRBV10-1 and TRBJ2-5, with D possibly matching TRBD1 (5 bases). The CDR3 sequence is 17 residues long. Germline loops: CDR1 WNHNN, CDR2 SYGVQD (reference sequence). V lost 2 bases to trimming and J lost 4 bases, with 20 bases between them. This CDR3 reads CASSEQGVQPVVETQYF. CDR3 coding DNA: TGCGCCAGCAGTGAGCAAGGGGTACAGCCAGTGGTAGAGACCCAGTACTTC.

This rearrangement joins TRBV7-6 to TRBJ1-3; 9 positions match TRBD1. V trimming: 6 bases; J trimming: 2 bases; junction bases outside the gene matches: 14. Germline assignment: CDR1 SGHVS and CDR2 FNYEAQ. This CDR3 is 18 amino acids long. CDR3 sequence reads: CASSFAPLTGGPGNTIYF. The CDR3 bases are TGTGCCAGCAGTTTTGCTCCTCTCACAGGGGGCCCTGGAAACACCATATATTTT.